Sequencing of this T cell receptor (beta chain) was carried out in a study of T cell responses to AZD1222 COVID-19 vaccine. As for the study in general: Pooling covered second doses at about 4 or about 12 weeks.

Measured with immunoSEQ multiplex PCR; TCRdb has only the in-frame clones, and not every one. The table records tens of thousands of clones, less than 85% of them present only once. There are 12 residues in the CDR3. V lost 6 bases and J 1 base, leaving 9 bases between the germline ends. From germline, CDR1 is SQVTM and CDR2 ANQGSEA. About this clone itself: Its antigen is not identified.

Points from the study as a whole: Just 5 to 7 AZD1222 recipients were seropositive at baseline.

The V call is TRBV29-1, the J call TRBJ1-1; D perhaps matches TRBD1 (5 bases). Sequencing used peripheral blood, obtained on day 0 of AZD1222 vaccination. The TCR comes from an adult in good health. The CDR3 protein is CSVYTGNTEAFF. CDR3 DNA: TGCAGCGTCTACACAGGGAACACTGAAGCTTTCTTT. The full variable domain, in which reference TRBV29-1 and TRBJ1-1 provide the parts outside the CDR3, is SAVISQKPSRDICQRGTSLTIQCQVDSQVTMMFWYRQQPGQSLTLIATANQGSEATYESGFVIDKFPISRPNLTFSTLTVSNMSPEDSSIYLCSVYTGNTEAFFGQGTRLTVV.